Included here is one TCR beta chain sequence, with context. As yet, its antigen is unknown. The CDR3 sequence is 16 residues long. Trimming took off 5 bases at V and 4 bases at J, with 17 bases between the two ends. From germline, CDR1 is LNHNV and CDR2 YYDKDF (reference sequence). These data originate in a study of OX40 agonist ivuxolimab in advanced cancers. About the research overall: Prior checkpoint blockade (anti-PD-1, anti-PD-L1 or anti-CTLA-4) was permitted; around 37% had it. General study results and limits: Some nonresponders additionally presented with little normalized T-cell clonal expansion. Clonal expansion by week 6 occurred in CD4+ and CD8+ blood T cells (at 0.1 to 3.0 mg/kg). Individuals who were partial responders at 0.1-3.0 mg/kg had clonal expansion that ranked among the lowest.

The method was immunoSEQ multiplex PCR; TCRdb's version includes in-frame clones alone and lacks a portion of them. Here the sample spans 55,000 to 75,000 clones, around 90% being singletons. Sequencing used CD4+ or CD8+ T cells sorted from blood, obtained in a trial of the OX40 agonist ivuxolimab. The chain combines TRBV15 with TRBJ1-4; a possible D gene is TRBD1 (6 bases). This TCR derives from an adult with an advanced solid tumor such as melanoma, head and neck, liver or kidney cancer. The CDR3 here is CATSGRGGRINEKLFF. The CDR3 nucleotides are TGTGCCACCAGCGGAAGAGGGGGGCGCATTAATGAAAAACTGTTTTTT.